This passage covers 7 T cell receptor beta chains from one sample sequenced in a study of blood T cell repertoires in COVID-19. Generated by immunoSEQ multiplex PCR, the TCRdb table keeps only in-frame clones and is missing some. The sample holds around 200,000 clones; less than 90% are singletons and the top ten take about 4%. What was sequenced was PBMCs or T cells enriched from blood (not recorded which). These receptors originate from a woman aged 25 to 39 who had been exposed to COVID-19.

The CDR3 nucleotides are TGCGCCAGCAGCCAGGTCTTGCGGGGCGAATATAATTCACCCCTCCACTTT. It translates to CASSQVLRGEYNSPLHF. The chain is built from TRBV5-1 and TRBJ1-6; tentative D call: TRBD1 (5 bases). The CDR3 contains 17 residues. CDR1 is SGHRS and CDR2 is YFSETQ in the germline V gene. V was shortened by 4 bases and J by 4 bases, with 18 bases between the two germline ends.

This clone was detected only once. In nucleotides, the CDR3 is TGTGCCAGCAGTGACCAGGGGACAACTCCGGTTGAAAAACTGTTTTTT. Translation: CASSDQGTTPVEKLFF. The chain uses TRBV6-1 and TRBJ1-4; TRBD1 might be the D (6 bases). Per the germline V gene, CDR1 is MNHNS and CDR2 is SASEGT. Trimming pared 3 bases from V and 7 bases from J, leaving 18 bases between. This CDR3 comprises 16 residues.

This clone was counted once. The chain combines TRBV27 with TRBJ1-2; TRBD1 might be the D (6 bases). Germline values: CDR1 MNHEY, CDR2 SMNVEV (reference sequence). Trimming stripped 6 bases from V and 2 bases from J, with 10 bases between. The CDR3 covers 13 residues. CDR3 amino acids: CASSNTGNYGYTF. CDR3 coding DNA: TGTGCCAGCAGCAACACAGGGAACTATGGCTACACCTTC.

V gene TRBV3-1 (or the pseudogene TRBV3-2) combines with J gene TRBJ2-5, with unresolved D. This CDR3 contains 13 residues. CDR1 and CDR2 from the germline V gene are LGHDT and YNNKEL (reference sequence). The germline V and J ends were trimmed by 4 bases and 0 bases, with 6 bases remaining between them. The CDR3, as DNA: TGTGCCAGCAGCCTAATAAACCAAGAGACCCAGTACTTC. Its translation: CASSLINQETQYF.

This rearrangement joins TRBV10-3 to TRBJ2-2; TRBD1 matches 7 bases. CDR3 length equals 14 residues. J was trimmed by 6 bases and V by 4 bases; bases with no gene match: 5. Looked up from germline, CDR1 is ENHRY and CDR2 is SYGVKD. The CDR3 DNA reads TGTGCCATCAGTGGACAGGGTAGGGCCGGGGAGCTGTTTTTT. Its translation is CAISGQGRAGELFF.

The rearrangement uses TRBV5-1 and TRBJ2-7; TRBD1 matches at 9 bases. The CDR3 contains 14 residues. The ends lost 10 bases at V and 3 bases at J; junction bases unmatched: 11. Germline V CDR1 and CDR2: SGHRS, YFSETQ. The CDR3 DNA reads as TGCGCCTCCCAGGGGGGACAGGGAATCTACGAGCAGTACTTC. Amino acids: CASQGGQGIYEQYF.

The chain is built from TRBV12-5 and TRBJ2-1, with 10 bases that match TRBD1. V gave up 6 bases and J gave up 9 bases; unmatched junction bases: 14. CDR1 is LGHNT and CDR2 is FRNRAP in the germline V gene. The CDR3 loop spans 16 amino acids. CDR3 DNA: TGTGCTAGTGGCCCCGGGGGCGACAGGGGGCACACTGAGCAGTTCTTC. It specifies CASGPGGDRGHTEQFF.